This entry lists 31 T cell receptor beta chains sequenced from one sample in a study of shared clonotypes between healthy human individuals. The table came from immunoSEQ multiplex PCR; TCRdb's copy has only in-frame clones and leaves some out. The data contain 1,500,000 or so clones, over 95% of them singletons. The sequenced sample was naive CD4+ T cells sorted from blood. Subset meaning: CD45RA+ positively selected. These receptors were collected from a man younger than 40 in good health.

This clone was seen a single time. The rearrangement uses TRBV10-1 and TRBJ2-2; TRBD2 matches 10 bases. With 2 bases clipped from V and 6 bases from J, the junction kept 12 bases outside the gene matches. This CDR3 is 18 amino acids long. The V gene's germline CDR1 is WNHNN and CDR2 SYGVQD (reference sequence). The CDR3: CASSELRGLAGAPGELFF. CDR3 nucleotides: TGCGCCAGCAGTGAGCTTCGTGGCCTAGCGGGAGCCCCCGGGGAGCTGTTTTTT.

This clone was counted a single time. This chain uses TRBV6-5 with TRBJ2-5; D is perhaps TRBD1 (5 bases). Germline lookup yields CDR1 MNHEY and CDR2 SVGAGI. V lost 6 bases and J lost 7, with 9 bases in between. CDR3 length: 11 amino acids. The CDR3 protein is CASRLQGTQYF. CDR3 nucleotides: TGTGCCAGCAGACTCCAGGGGACCCAGTACTTC.

The CDR3 loop is CASSPPGSIRGYEQYF. Here the CDR3 DNA reads TGTGCCAGCTCACCGCCGGGATCGATTCGGGGTTACGAGCAGTACTTC. This chain links TRBV18 with TRBJ2-7; tentatively, D is TRBD2 (5 bases). Germline CDR1 and CDR2: KGHSH and LQKENI. With 3 bases removed from V and 4 bases from J, the gap between germline ends came to 19 bases. This CDR3 has 16 residues.

V usage is TRBV9 and J usage is TRBJ1-1, with D unresolved. The CDR3 totals 13 residues. Germline CDR1 SGDLS, CDR2 YYNGEE. V was shortened by 3 bases and J by 6 bases, with 12 bases between the two germline ends. This CDR3 reads CASSDILVAEAFF. CDR3 coding DNA: TGTGCCAGCAGCGATATCTTAGTGGCTGAAGCTTTCTTT.

In its sample, this clone was seen once. The gene calls are TRBV6-1 and TRBJ2-1; 12 bases map to TRBD2. The CDR3 runs 15 residues. CDR1 is MNHNS, CDR2 SASEGT, per germline. The junction had 6 bases not matched to a gene; V was cut back by 5 bases and J by 7 bases. The CDR3 bases are TGTGCCAGCAGTCAACTAGCGGGAGGAGGAAATGAGCAGTTCTTC. It translates to CASSQLAGGGNEQFF.

The chain has TRBV15 and TRBJ1-5; D call uncertain. The CDR3 contains 15 residues. Looked up from germline, CDR1 is LNHNV and CDR2 is YYDKDF (reference sequence). V lost 0 bases, J lost 5 bases, and 11 bases lay in between. CDR3 region: CATSRESGRDQPQHF. For the CDR3, the DNA is TGTGCCACCAGCAGAGAATCGGGGAGGGATCAGCCCCAGCATTTT.

The chain links TRBV4-3 to TRBJ2-2, with D perhaps matching TRBD2 (5 bases). Germline loops: CDR1 LGHNA, CDR2 YSLEER. This CDR3 is 17 amino acids long. The V end was cut by 0 bases, the J end by 5 bases, with 16 bases between. The CDR3 protein is CASSQDRGSTSTGELFF. In nucleotides, the CDR3 is TGCGCCAGCAGCCAAGATCGGGGATCGACCTCGACCGGGGAGCTGTTTTTT.

The rearrangement links TRBV28 to TRBJ2-1; D remains unclear. Germline CDR1 is MDHEN and CDR2 is SYDVKM. This CDR3 is built from 14 residues. Trimming stripped 7 bases from V and 7 bases from J, with 17 bases between. The CDR3 nucleotides are TGTGCCAGCACCCGCCGGCAGGAGCTAAATGAGCAGTTCTTC. It specifies CASTRRQELNEQFF.

Details on this clone: Other DNA sequences in the sample encode the same CDR3. V gene TRBV20-1 combines with J gene TRBJ2-5; D is uncertain. Germline V gives CDR1 DFQATT, CDR2 SNEGSKA (reference sequence). Trimming pared 6 bases from V and 2 bases from J, leaving 7 bases between. The CDR3 length is 11 residues. In DNA, the CDR3 is TGCAGTGCCCCGAGACAAGAGACCCAGTACTTC. Protein sequence: CSAPRQETQYF.

DNA of the CDR3: TGTGCCAGCAGCGCGGACAGCTACGAGCAGTACTTC. Translated, it gives CASSADSYEQYF. The V call is TRBV5-6, the J call TRBJ2-7, with D possibly matching TRBD1 (6 bases). V lost 4 bases and J lost 3, with 8 bases in between. The CDR3 length is 12 residues. CDR1 is SGHDT and CDR2 is YYEEEE in the germline V gene.

In this sample, this clone turned up once. The rearrangement uses TRBV11-3 and TRBJ2-1, with TRBD1 matching 7 bases. Germline V gives CDR1 SGHNT, CDR2 YENEEA. The CDR3 is 14 amino acids. V lost 5 bases to trimming and J lost 5 bases; unmatched junction nucleotides: 6. CDR3 in amino acids: CASSPRGQNNEQFF. The CDR3 nucleotides read TGTGCCAGCAGCCCACGGGGACAGAACAATGAGCAGTTCTTC.

J is TRBJ2-1 and V is TRBV14; 15 bases agree with TRBD2. Germline values: CDR1 SGHDN, CDR2 FVKESK. CDR3 length: 17 residues. V shed 5 bases, J shed 8 bases, and the junction held 10 bases outside the gene matches. This CDR3 is CASSAGLAGGYFYEQFF. DNA for the CDR3: TGTGCCAGCAGCGCGGGACTAGCGGGAGGTTATTTTTATGAGCAGTTCTTC.

The rearrangement joins TRBV28 to TRBJ2-6; D is uncertain. Per germline, CDR1 MDHEN and CDR2 SYDVKM. The CDR3 loop spans 15 amino acids. Trimming cost V 7 bases and J 0 bases, with 10 bases left between them. The CDR3 loop is CASIPRVSGANVLTF. In nucleotides, the CDR3 is TGTGCCAGCATTCCCCGGGTCTCTGGGGCCAACGTCCTGACTTTC.

This clone was seen once. V and J are TRBV5-8 and TRBJ2-3, with D possibly matching TRBD2 (5 bases). Germline V gives CDR1 SGHTS, CDR2 YDEGEE. The CDR3 has 15 residues. V was pared by 0 bases and J by 0 bases, with 8 bases between. CDR3 amino acids: CASSLGRTSTDTQYF. In DNA form, the CDR3 reads TGTGCCAGCAGCTTGGGACGGACTAGCACAGATACGCAGTATTTT.

The chain employs TRBV7-8 and TRBJ2-7; perhaps TRBD2 as D (5 bases). Per the germline V gene, CDR1 is SGHVS and CDR2 is FQNEAQ. V was pared by 6 bases and J by 0 bases, with 18 bases between. This CDR3 has 16 residues. The CDR3 region has the DNA TGTGCCAGCAGAGTTACCGGGGATTTCGGCTCCTACGAGCAGTACTTC. Protein sequence: CASRVTGDFGSYEQYF.

V is TRBV5-1 and J is TRBJ2-7; 9 bases agree with TRBD1. The length of the CDR3 is 16 residues. Germline V gene sequence: CDR1 SGHRS, CDR2 YFSETQ. The V and J ends lost 5 bases and 4 bases, in that order; junction bases with no gene match: 13. Here the CDR3 reads CASRRDRAGSRYEQYF. In DNA, the CDR3 is TGCGCCAGCAGGCGGGACAGGGCCGGATCGAGATACGAGCAGTACTTC.

The V call is TRBV27, the J call TRBJ1-1; 7 bases are a match to TRBD1. CDR1 is MNHEY and CDR2 is SMNVEV in the germline V gene (reference sequence). The CDR3 runs to 15 residues. The trim removed 4 bases at V and 1 base at J, leaving 6 bases unmatched. DNA for the CDR3: TGTGCCAGCAGTTCCCCAAGGACAGGGAACACTGAAGCTTTCTTT. Amino acids: CASSSPRTGNTEAFF.

The chain employs TRBV10-3 and TRBJ2-3; no definite D call. Germline V gene sequence: CDR1 ENHRY, CDR2 SYGVKD. Trimming left V 4 bases short and J 0 bases short, with 2 bases between. The CDR3 totals 12 residues. In nucleotides, the CDR3 is TGTGCCATCAGTGTCAGCACAGATACGCAGTATTTT. It codes for CAISVSTDTQYF.

On this clone itself: This specimen includes other DNA sequences encoding the same CDR3. V usage is TRBV19 and J usage is TRBJ1-5, with D hard to call. The germline gives CDR1 LNHDA, CDR2 SQIVND (reference sequence). This CDR3 comprises 13 residues. Trimming took 4 bases from V and 3 from J, leaving 7 bases between them. The CDR3 DNA follows: TGTGCCAGTAGTAGCCAGGTCAATCAGCCCCAGCATTTT. It is translated as CASSSQVNQPQHF.

V is TRBV10-3 and J is TRBJ2-1; 11 bases align to TRBD2. With 7 bases clipped from V and 6 bases from J, the junction kept 5 bases outside the gene matches. The CDR3 runs 14 residues. CDR1 is ENHRY, CDR2 SYGVKD, per germline. The CDR3 region is CAINLAGGGNEQFF. The CDR3 nucleotides are TGTGCCATCAACCTAGCGGGAGGTGGCAATGAGCAGTTCTTC.

The chain has TRBV11-2 and TRBJ1-3; D gene unclear. CDR3 length: 15 amino acids. The germline V and J ends were trimmed by 2 bases and 4 bases, with 12 bases remaining between them. Per the germline V gene, CDR1 is SGHAT and CDR2 is FQNNGV. CDR3 protein: CASSLKFGVGNTIYF. The CDR3 region has the DNA TGTGCCAGCAGCTTAAAGTTCGGGGTAGGAAACACCATATATTTT.

The J gene is TRBJ2-1, the V gene TRBV9; TRBD2 aligns across 9 bases. This CDR3 has 16 residues. Trimming removed 0 bases from V and 1 base from J; junction bases left unmatched: 2. CDR1 is SGDLS and CDR2 is YYNGEE in the germline V gene. Here the CDR3 DNA reads TGTGCCAGCAGCGTAGGTCTAGCGGGATCCTACAATGAGCAGTTCTTC. This translates into CASSVGLAGSYNEQFF. The full variable domain, completed using reference TRBV9 and TRBJ2-1, is DSGVTQTPKHLITATGQRVTLRCSPRSGDLSVYWYQQSLDQGLQFLIQYYNGEERAKGNILERFSAQQFPDLHSELNLSSLELGDSALYFCASSVGLAGSYNEQFFGPGTRLTVL.

The rearrangement links TRBV2 to TRBJ2-1, with D tentatively TRBD2 (5 bases). V was shortened by 6 bases and J by 0 bases, with 12 bases between the two germline ends. Germline V lookup: CDR1 SNHLY, CDR2 FYNNEI. This CDR3 has 15 residues. DNA of the CDR3: TGTGCCAGCAGGGAGGACTTGAGCTCCTACAATGAGCAGTTCTTC. It specifies CASREDLSSYNEQFF.

The chain employs TRBV6-1 and TRBJ2-7; D remains ambiguous. Looked up from germline, CDR1 is MNHNS and CDR2 is SASEGT. Trimming removed 6 bases at V and 4 bases at J, with 7 bases between. The CDR3 has 11 amino acids. In DNA, the CDR3 is TGTGCCAGCAGGAACGGGTACGAGCAGTACTTC. Its protein is CASRNGYEQYF.

V usage is TRBV10-2 and J usage is TRBJ2-4; TRBD1 might be the D (5 bases). The CDR3 sequence is 17 residues long. Germline V gives CDR1 WSHSY, CDR2 SAAADI. V was pared by 2 bases and J by 1 base, with 15 bases between. This chain's CDR3 is CASSEMTDPWAKNIQYF. CDR3 DNA: TGCGCCAGCAGTGAGATGACAGATCCTTGGGCCAAAAACATTCAGTACTTC.

A word on this clone: Other nucleotide sequences in the sample specify the same CDR3. J is TRBJ1-2 and V is TRBV28, with 7 bases lining up with TRBD1. The J segment lost 4 bases and the V segment lost 6 bases, leaving 5 bases of the junction unmatched. The CDR3 is made up of 13 amino acids. Germline V lookup: CDR1 MDHEN, CDR2 SYDVKM. CDR3: CASSATGSYGYTF. The CDR3 bases are TGTGCCAGCAGCGCGACAGGGTCCTATGGCTACACCTTC.

This clone was found once. The chain has TRBV9 and TRBJ2-1, with 10 nucleotides matching TRBD2. The germline V gene has CDR1 SGDLS and CDR2 YYNGEE. CDR3 length equals 16 residues. After removal of 4 bases from V and 6 bases from J, the junction contained 10 bases not matched to a gene. The CDR3 is CASSTQAGGVGNEQFF. Written as DNA, the CDR3 is TGTGCCAGCAGCACTCAAGCGGGAGGGGTAGGCAATGAGCAGTTCTTC.

The V and J genes are TRBV5-6 and TRBJ1-5; 11 bases are shared with TRBD1. Germline trimming cut 2 bases from V and 7 bases from J; bases unmatched to any gene: 8. This CDR3 has 16 residues. The V gene's germline CDR1 is SGHDT and CDR2 YYEEEE. The CDR3 reads CASSFGQGAGKQPQHF. The CDR3 nucleotides read TGTGCCAGCAGCTTTGGACAGGGGGCAGGTAAGCAGCCCCAGCATTTT.

The V gene is TRBV6-1, the J gene TRBJ2-5, with D unclear. Germline V gives CDR1 MNHNS, CDR2 SASEGT. The CDR3 consists of 13 residues. V lost 6 bases to trimming and J lost 4 bases, with 12 bases between them. DNA for the CDR3: TGTGCCAGCAGGGTCTGGGGTATAGAGACCCAGTACTTC. As protein: CASRVWGIETQYF.

V is TRBV11-2 and J is TRBJ2-1, with D perhaps being TRBD1 or TRBD2 (5 bases each). The CDR3 runs 15 residues. The germline V gene has CDR1 SGHAT and CDR2 FQNNGV. The V gene lost 3 bases and the J gene lost 2 bases, with 11 bases spanning the gap. The CDR3 region has the DNA TGTGCCAGCAGCTTCCTTGGGGGTGCCTACAATGAGCAGTTCTTC. Its protein is CASSFLGGAYNEQFF.

This clone appeared once. The V call is TRBV14, the J call TRBJ2-1, with 11 nucleotides matching TRBD2. CDR1 is SGHDN and CDR2 is FVKESK in the germline V gene. V gave up 5 bases and J gave up 7 bases; unmatched junction bases: 10. This CDR3 is built from 16 residues. Here the CDR3 reads CASSIGLAGLFNEQFF. The CDR3 coding sequence is TGTGCCAGCAGCATCGGACTAGCGGGCCTTTTTAATGAGCAGTTCTTC. The complete variable domain, with remaining parts taken from reference TRBV14 and TRBJ2-1, reads EAGVTQFPSHSVIEKGQTVTLRCDPISGHDNLYWYRRVMGKEIKFLLHFVKESKQDESGMPNNRFLAERTGGTYSTLKVQPAELEDSGVYFCASSIGLAGLFNEQFFGPGTRLTVL.